Listed below are T cell receptor beta chains from one sample, sequenced in a study of T cells after yellow fever vaccination. TCRdb ran MiXCR on the 5' RACE reads and lists one entry per CDR3 protein. This sample yields around 400,000 distinct CDR3 sequences, of which 11% are seen a single time; less than 20% belongs to the top ten. Sequenced material: PBMCs, taken on the day of the first yellow fever vaccination. These receptors all stem from a man aged 18 to 35 who received the YFV17D yellow fever vaccine. CDR3s include the opening cysteine and the closing phenylalanine or tryptophan. D genes are given only for firm matches. A row's size may be missing; if present it is once, few, many or a size class.

d_call clone_size j_call v_call cdr3_nt cdr3_aa
- - TRBJ2-1 TRBV24-1 TGTGCCACCAGTGACGCGGACGCAAAAGAGCAGTTCTTC CATSDADAKEQFF
- - TRBJ1-1 TRBV10-3 TGTGCCATCGAGAAAGATGAGAACACTGAAGCTTTCTTT CAIEKDENTEAFF
- once TRBJ2-5 TRBV11-2 TGTGCCAGCAGCTTAGGATGGGGACAAGAGACCCAGTACTTC CASSLGWGQETQYF
- - TRBJ2-3 TRBV18 TGTGCCAGCTCGCGGATCGGGCGAGATACGCAGTATTTT CASSRIGRDTQYF
- many TRBJ2-1 TRBV4-2 TGTGCCAGCAGCCAGTGGGGGGGACACCCCCCTGAGCAGTTCTTC CASSQWGGHPPEQFF
- few TRBJ1-1 TRBV6-1 TGTGCCAGCAAAAGGGTTGACATGAACACTGAAGCTTTCTTT CASKRVDMNTEAFF
TRBD2 - TRBJ2-3 TRBV6-2/TRBV6-3 TGTGCCAGCAGTCCCGTGATTGGAGCCGGGGGGGATACGCAGTATTTT CASSPVIGAGGDTQYF
TRBD2 few TRBJ2-3 TRBV20-1 TGCAGTGCATGGCGGGGGGGCGCGGATACGCAGTATTTT CSAWRGGADTQYF
- few TRBJ2-7 TRBV27 TGTGCCAGCAGTTTTCTCCCGGAAGGATCCTACGAGCAGTACTTC CASSFLPEGSYEQYF
- many TRBJ2-5 TRBV9 TGTGCCAGCAGCGTCGCCCCCCGCGGGGGCAAAGAGACCCAGTACTTC CASSVAPRGGKETQYF
- few TRBJ1-1 TRBV12-3/TRBV12-4 TGTGCCAGCAGTTTTTCCTCACACAATGAAGCTTTCTTT CASSFSSHNEAFF
- - TRBJ2-1 TRBV7-9 TGTGCCAGCAGCTTACCGCATGAGCAGTTCTTC CASSLPHEQFF
- many TRBJ1-5 TRBV2 TGTGCCAGCAGGAAAGAAGGGCCCCAGCATTTT CASRKEGPQHF
TRBD1 few TRBJ2-5 TRBV12-3/TRBV12-4 TGTGCCAGCAGTTTCCAGGGGGTTAAAGAGACCCAGTACTTC CASSFQGVKETQYF
TRBD1 - TRBJ1-2 TRBV5-1 TGCGCCAGCAGCCTTGACAGGGGTGACTCGTCGGGAGGCTACACCTTC CASSLDRGDSSGGYTF
TRBD1 few TRBJ2-3 TRBV7-2 TGTGCCAGCAGCTTAGGTCCGGACAGGCGACCAGATACGCAGTATTTT CASSLGPDRRPDTQYF
TRBD1 few TRBJ2-5 TRBV7-6 TGTGCCAGCAGCCGGGGGACAGGGACCCAGTACTTC CASSRGTGTQYF
- many TRBJ1-1 TRBV20-1 TGCAGTGCTAGATCGGGGGGAAGACGGGACACTGAAGCTTTCTTT CSARSGGRRDTEAFF
- few TRBJ1-4 TRBV18 TGTGCCAGCTCCGACGGAAGGGGCAAGGAAAAACTGTTTTTT CASSDGRGKEKLFF
TRBD2 - TRBJ2-1 TRBV5-1 TGCGCCAGCAGCTTGGATGCCGGGGGGGCCTACAATGAGCAGTTCTTC CASSLDAGGAYNEQFF
- - TRBJ2-2 TRBV7-3 TGTGCCAGCAGCCCCACAGGGTTGAACACCGGGGAGCTGTTTTTT CASSPTGLNTGELFF
- - TRBJ2-1 TRBV20-1 TGCAGTGCTAGATCACCAAGCTCCTACAATGAGCAGTTCTTC CSARSPSSYNEQFF
TRBD1 - TRBJ1-5 TRBV5-5 TGTGCCAGCAGCTTCCGACAGGGGAACAATCAGCCCCAGCATTTT CASSFRQGNNQPQHF
- - TRBJ2-1 TRBV10-3 TGTGCCATCAGAGATGACATCCTTACTCTCAATGAGCAGTTCTTC CAIRDDILTLNEQFF
TRBD2 - TRBJ2-5 TRBV20-1 TGCAGTGCTTCTCCTCGGACTAGCGGGGGGGAGACCCAGTACTTC CSASPRTSGGETQYF
- many TRBJ2-2 TRBV6-5 TGTGCCAGCAGTTACTCTTTCACCGGGGAGCTGTTTTTT CASSYSFTGELFF
- - TRBJ2-5 TRBV23-1 TGCGCCAGCTGGCAGAAGCAGGGCCATGCAGAGACCCAGTACTTC CASWQKQGHAETQYF
- - TRBJ1-5 TRBV7-8 TGTGCCAGCAGCTTCTCTGCAGGCAATCAGCCCCAGCATTTT CASSFSAGNQPQHF